Listed below are T cell receptor beta chains from one sample, sequenced in a study of blood T cell repertoires in COVID-19. Profiling relied on immunoSEQ multiplex PCR, and the TCRdb table lists in-frame clones only, not all of them. This sample has tens of thousands of clones; around 86% occur once, and the top ten carry around 4%. Sequencing input: peripheral blood. The receptors shown here come from a man aged 60-69 years with acute or convalescent COVID-19. Both conserved end residues are part of each CDR3. D genes are given only for firm matches. Not every row has a clone size; where given, it reads once, few, many or a size class.

cdr3_length d_call clone_size j_call v_call cdr3_aa cdr3_nt
14 TRBD2 - TRBJ2-3 TRBV11-3 CASSSGSVTDTQYF TGTGCCAGCAGCAGCGGGAGTGTCACAGATACGCAGTATTTT
15 TRBD1 - TRBJ1-4 TRBV11-2 CASSLSGTVYEKLFF TGTGCCAGCAGCCTCTCCGGGACAGTTTATGAAAAACTGTTTTTT
15 - - TRBJ2-2 TRBV11-2 CASSAQGFNTGELFF TGTGCCAGCAGCGCCCAGGGTTTCAACACCGGGGAGCTGTTTTTT
15 TRBD1 - TRBJ1-1 TRBV5-1 CASSIRDSENTEAFF TGCGCCAGCAGCATTCGGGACAGCGAAAACACTGAAGCTTTCTTT
15 - - TRBJ1-1 TRBV21-1 CASSKGATENTEAFF TGTGCCAGCAGCAAAGGGGCGACAGAAAACACTGAAGCTTTCTTT
14 - once TRBJ2-7 TRBV5-1 CASSLPGGAGEQYF TGCGCCAGCAGCCTACCCGGAGGGGCTGGCGAGCAGTACTTC
14 - - TRBJ2-7 TRBV7-2 CASSLGLQTYEQYF TGTGCCAGCAGCTTAGGACTCCAAACCTACGAGCAGTACTTC
15 TRBD2 - TRBJ2-5 TRBV6-6 CASSYSTRGRETQYF TGTGCCAGCAGTTACTCGACGCGGGGGAGGGAGACCCAGTACTTC
18 TRBD2 - TRBJ2-3 TRBV5-5 CASSPIGQRGASTDTQYF TGTGCCAGCAGCCCCATCGGTCAGCGGGGTGCTAGCACAGATACGCAGTATTTT
12 - - TRBJ1-3 TRBV29-1 CSVEQGWNTIYF TGCAGCGTTGAACAGGGATGGAACACCATATATTTT